This is a list of T cell receptor beta chains from one sample in a study of cytomegalovirus exposure and HLA in healthy donors. Here immunoSEQ multiplex PCR was the method, and the copy in TCRdb shows in-frame clones only, minus some. The table lists about 150,000 clones, around 90% of them singletons. Input material: PBMCs. These receptors all come from a woman in her 40s in good health and CMV-seronegative. CDR3s include the opening cysteine and the closing phenylalanine or tryptophan. A D gene is named only where the DNA matches it firmly. Size tells how often a clone was seen (once, few, many) or the class of an expanded clone, and some rows leave it out.

CDR3 DNA	CDR3 protein	D gene	J gene	clone size	CDR3 length	V gene
TGTGCCAGCAGCTTAGGTCTTAACTATGGCTACACCTTC	CASSLGLNYGYTF	.	TRBJ1-2	.	13	TRBV7-2
TGTGCCAGCAGGGGGACTAGCCCCCTATACGAGCAGTACTTC	CASRGTSPLYEQYF	TRBD2	TRBJ2-7	.	14	TRBV2
TGTGCCAGCAGCCCCCCGGACTGGTCCTACGAGCAGTACTTC	CASSPPDWSYEQYF	.	TRBJ2-7	.	14	TRBV13
TGTGCCAGCTCACCCGGGACAGGTGACAAAAACATTCAGTACTTC	CASSPGTGDKNIQYF	TRBD1	TRBJ2-4	.	15	TRBV18
TGTGCCAGCAGCATAAGACAGGGGGCGAGAAACGAGCAGTACTTC	CASSIRQGARNEQYF	TRBD1	TRBJ2-7	.	15	TRBV5-6
TGCAGCGTTAGTAGCACAACGAACACTGAAGCTTTCTTT	CSVSSTTNTEAFF	.	TRBJ1-1	.	13	TRBV29-1
TGCGCCAGCAGCCAACCGACAGGGGGCTATGGCTACACCTTC	CASSQPTGGYGYTF	TRBD1	TRBJ1-2	few	14	TRBV4-1
TGTGCCAGCAGCTTAGTTTGGACAGGGGGCCAGGGCTCTGGAAACACCATATATTTT	CASSLVWTGGQGSGNTIYF	TRBD1	TRBJ1-3	.	19	TRBV7-8
TGTGCCAGCTCACCAAGATCGTCAGGGACTTTAAGAAACACCATATATTTT	CASSPRSSGTLRNTIYF	.	TRBJ1-3	.	17	TRBV18
TGCGCCAGCAGCCAAGAACCCGGACTAGCGGGCTACAATGAGCAGTTCTTC	CASSQEPGLAGYNEQFF	TRBD2	TRBJ2-1	.	17	TRBV4-3
TGTGCCAGTAGCGACCGGACAGCCACTAATGAAAAACTGTTTTTT	CASSDRTATNEKLFF	.	TRBJ1-4	few	15	TRBV19
TGTGCCAGTACACACACAGGGAGTAATGAAAAACTGTTTTTT	CASTHTGSNEKLFF	.	TRBJ1-4	few	14	TRBV19
TGCGCCAGCAGCTTGGTCCCGGGTGGCAGCACAGATACGCAGTATTTT	CASSLVPGGSTDTQYF	.	TRBJ2-3	.	16	TRBV5-1
TGTGCCTGGAGTGTAATGAGGAAGACAGGGGTTCCCCAGGGGGAGCAGTACTTC	CAWSVMRKTGVPQGEQYF	TRBD1	TRBJ2-7	.	18	TRBV30
TGTGCCAGCAGCTCCTACACAGGGAACTACGAGCAGTACTTC	CASSSYTGNYEQYF	.	TRBJ2-7	.	14	TRBV7-8
TGTGCCAGCAGTGAAGCGCCTTTGACAGCCTTTAACTATGGCTACACCTTC	CASSEAPLTAFNYGYTF	.	TRBJ1-2	.	17	TRBV6-1
TGCGCCAGCAGCTCCGGACAGCGGAACAAGCCCCAGCATTTT	CASSSGQRNKPQHF	.	TRBJ1-5	.	14	TRBV5-1
TGTGCCTGGAGTGCCCTTCTCAGGGGCGGCTACACCTTC	CAWSALLRGGYTF	.	TRBJ1-2	.	13	TRBV30
TGTGCCAGCAGCACTTTGGGTGGACAGTACTCCTACAATGAGCAGTTCTTC	CASSTLGGQYSYNEQFF	.	TRBJ2-1	once	17	TRBV21-1
TGTGCCAGCAGTTTCTACGCGGGAGGGCTGGTCGATGAGCAGTTCTTC	CASSFYAGGLVDEQFF	TRBD2	TRBJ2-1	.	16	TRBV28
TGCGCCAGCAGCCGGCCGGGGGGGGCTACGGAGTATAGCAATCAGCCCCAGCATTTT	CASSRPGGATEYSNQPQHF	.	TRBJ1-5	.	19	TRBV5-1
TGTGCCAGCAGCGACCAAGGACAGTTCAATGAGCAGTTCTTC	CASSDQGQFNEQFF	.	TRBJ2-1	.	14	TRBV11-3
TGTGCCAGCAAGGCGGGAACAACGGGGGGTGAGCAGTTCTTC	CASKAGTTGGEQFF	TRBD2	TRBJ2-1	.	14	TRBV7-6
TGTGCCAGCAGTGAAGCTCTAGCGGGCGTGGTGACCCAGTACTTC	CASSEALAGVVTQYF	TRBD2	TRBJ2-5	.	15	TRBV2
TGTGCCAGCACTCCACAATACGAGCAGTACTTC	CASTPQYEQYF	.	TRBJ2-7	.	11	TRBV2
TGTGCCAGCAGCTTGAGAGAGAACACTGAAGCTTTCTTT	CASSLRENTEAFF	.	TRBJ1-1	.	13	TRBV11-2
TGTGCCAGCAGCTGGGGGAGGCATCAAGAGACCCAGTACTTC	CASSWGRHQETQYF	.	TRBJ2-5	.	14	TRBV5-4
TGTGCCAGCAGTGGCCGGGCCGGGGATGACTATGGCTACACCTTC	CASSGRAGDDYGYTF	.	TRBJ1-2	.	15	TRBV6-1
TGTGCCAGCAGCTTAGTTGCTCTAGCGGGAGGCACCGGGGAGCTGTTTTTT	CASSLVALAGGTGELFF	TRBD2	TRBJ2-2	.	17	TRBV7-2
TGTGCCAGCAGCTTAGGGGACAGGGGTGAAGGGGCCAACGTCCTGACTTTC	CASSLGDRGEGANVLTF	TRBD1	TRBJ2-6	.	17	TRBV7-9
TGTGCCAGCAGGTTGGGGGGTATAATCACCGGGGAGCTGTTTTTT	CASRLGGIITGELFF	.	TRBJ2-2	.	15	TRBV2
TGTGCCAGCAGTGCAGGGGGCAACTCTGGAAACACCATATATTTT	CASSAGGNSGNTIYF	TRBD1	TRBJ1-3	.	15	TRBV28
TGTGCCAGCAGCTCCGGGACAGGGGGCTCTGGGGCCAACGTCCTGACTTTC	CASSSGTGGSGANVLTF	TRBD1	TRBJ2-6	.	17	TRBV7-9
TGTGCCAGCAGAGATCAACTAGGGAGGACCGGGGAGCTGTTTTTT	CASRDQLGRTGELFF	.	TRBJ2-2	once	15	TRBV6-5
TGTGCCAGCAGCCCGCGGGGGACTGAAGCTTTCTTT	CASSPRGTEAFF	.	TRBJ1-1	.	12	TRBV7-9
TGTGCCAGCAGTGGCCGGACAGGGGGCGCGGACACCATATATTTT	CASSGRTGGADTIYF	TRBD1	TRBJ1-3	.	15	TRBV6-1
TGTGCCAGCGGCGGATCCTACAATGAGCAGTTCTTC	CASGGSYNEQFF	.	TRBJ2-1	.	12	TRBV25-1
TGCGCCAGCAGTGAGTCCGTTCGGGGCACTGAAGCTTTCTTT	CASSESVRGTEAFF	.	TRBJ1-1	.	14	TRBV10-1
TGTGCCAGCAGTTTACGGGGGTTGTTCGGGGACTACGAGCAGTACTTC	CASSLRGLFGDYEQYF	.	TRBJ2-7	.	16	TRBV28
TGTGCCAGCAGCGACATTGGCACTGAAGCTTTCTTT	CASSDIGTEAFF	.	TRBJ1-1	.	12	TRBV7-9
TGCGCCAGCAGCCAAACAGGGTGGGGCAATCAGCCCCAGCATTTT	CASSQTGWGNQPQHF	.	TRBJ1-5	.	15	TRBV4-3
TGTGCCAGCAGCTTAGATTGGGGTAGCGACGAGCAGTACTTC	CASSLDWGSDEQYF	.	TRBJ2-7	.	14	TRBV11-2
TGTGCCATCAGTGACCTTTACAGGGAAGGGACTGAAGCTTTCTTT	CAISDLYREGTEAFF	.	TRBJ1-1	.	15	TRBV10-3
TGTGCCAGCAGCATTGCTAGCGGGAGGGCGGGAGAGACCCAGTACTTC	CASSIASGRAGETQYF	TRBD2	TRBJ2-5	.	16	TRBV7-9